A single sample gave rise to the 17 T cell receptor beta chains below, sequenced in a study of blood T cell repertoires in COVID-19. Assay: immunoSEQ multiplex PCR; the TCRdb copy retains only in-frame clones and omits some. The profile shows about 15,000 clones, 80% to 90% of them singletons. The source material was peripheral blood. These receptors were obtained from a human donor in a cohort sampled during active COVID-19.

The chain recombines TRBV10-3 with TRBJ2-7, with 8 bases that match TRBD1. V was pared by 6 bases and J by 3 bases, with 10 bases of the junction left unmatched. Germline V gene lookup returns CDR1 ENHRY and CDR2 SYGVKD. CDR3 size: 15 residues. Written as DNA, the CDR3 is TGTGCCATCAGGCCAGACAGGGGTGGGATCTACGAGCAGTACTTC. Translated: CAIRPDRGGIYEQYF.

This clone was detected only a few times. The rearrangement links TRBV2 to TRBJ1-5; 8 nucleotides agree with TRBD1. The CDR3 covers 14 residues. The J segment lost 5 bases and the V segment lost 2 bases, leaving 2 bases of the junction unmatched. Per germline, CDR1 SNHLY and CDR2 FYNNEI. The DNA for the CDR3 is TGTGCCAGCAGTGAACCGGACAGGGATCAGCCCCAGCATTTT. It codes for CASSEPDRDQPQHF.

For the CDR3, the DNA is TGTGCCAGTAGTCCGCCGGGACAGGGTAGGAACACTGAAGCTTTCTTT. As protein: CASSPPGQGRNTEAFF. The chain couples TRBV19 to TRBJ1-1; 9 positions agree with TRBD1. Per germline, CDR1 LNHDA and CDR2 SQIVND (reference sequence). Losses at the gene ends were 5 bases for V and 1 base for J; bases not matched to a gene: 8. There are 16 residues in the CDR3.

V gene TRBV30 combines with J gene TRBJ1-6; unclear D gene. The germline V gene encodes CDR1 GTSNPN and CDR2 SVGIG (reference sequence). Trimming cost V 1 base and J 10 bases, with 14 bases left between them. The CDR3 covers 14 residues. CDR3: CAWSGGGSESPLHF. The CDR3 coding sequence is TGTGCCTGGAGTGGGGGAGGAAGTGAGTCACCCCTCCACTTT.

This rearrangement joins TRBV5-4 to TRBJ1-2, with 8 positions matching TRBD1. The germline gives CDR1 SGHNT, CDR2 YYREEE (reference sequence). The trim removed 4 bases at V and 4 bases at J, leaving 3 bases unmatched. CDR3 size: 13 residues. CDR3 residues: CASSLGTGYGYTF. CDR3 DNA: TGTGCCAGCAGCCTCGGGACAGGCTATGGCTACACCTTC.

The genes are TRBV30 and TRBJ2-5; D possibly corresponds to TRBD1 (6 bases). The germline gives CDR1 GTSNPN, CDR2 SVGIG (reference sequence). This CDR3 has 15 residues. Trimming took off 4 bases at V and 2 bases at J, with 17 bases between the two ends. CDR3 loop: CAWMAGRQAQETQYF. The CDR3, as DNA: TGTGCCTGGATGGCCGGACGACAGGCGCAAGAGACCCAGTACTTC.

The V call is TRBV3-1 (or the pseudogene TRBV3-2), the J call TRBJ1-2; tentative D call: TRBD1 (5 bases). Germline CDR1 is LGHDT and CDR2 is YNNKEL (reference sequence). The CDR3 consists of 14 residues. Trimming pared 6 bases from V and 3 bases from J, leaving 14 bases between. The CDR3 DNA reads TGTGCCAGCAGTCGCCGGGGGTTGGACTATGGCTACACCTTC. Its translation is CASSRRGLDYGYTF.

The chain recombines TRBV2 with TRBJ2-3, with 8 bases identical to TRBD1. The CDR3 sequence is 14 residues long. Unmatched junction bases numbered 2, after V lost 5 bases and J lost 1 base. The germline CDR1 and CDR2 sequences are SNHLY and FYNNEI. This chain's CDR3 is CASSMGQGTDTQYF. The CDR3 bases are TGTGCCAGCAGTATGGGACAGGGCACAGATACGCAGTATTTT.

The chain is built from TRBV19 and TRBJ1-2; 8 bases align to TRBD1. J gave up 7 bases and V 7 bases, and 5 bases lay outside the gene matches. Germline CDR1 and CDR2: LNHDA and SQIVND (reference sequence). The length of the CDR3 is 12 residues. This CDR3 reads CASTDRGSGYTF. CDR3 nucleotides: TGTGCCAGTACCGACAGGGGTAGTGGCTACACCTTC.

This clone was recorded once. The rearrangement links TRBV10-1 to TRBJ2-2, with TRBD2 as a possible D gene (5 bases). CDR1 is WNHNN, CDR2 SYGVQD, per germline (reference sequence). The CDR3 extends over 13 amino acids. Trimming cost V 8 bases and J 1 base, with 8 bases left between them. The CDR3: CASGRENTGELFF. CDR3 in DNA: TGCGCCAGCGGCCGGGAGAACACCGGGGAGCTGTTTTTT.

The gene calls are TRBV5-1 and TRBJ2-7; 8 nucleotides match TRBD1. V trimming: 0 bases; J trimming: 0 bases; junction bases outside the gene matches: 20. The CDR3 is 21 amino acids. Germline values: CDR1 SGHRS, CDR2 YFSETQ. The CDR3 region is CASSLGRKRTGIIESSYEQYF. In nucleotides, the CDR3 is TGCGCCAGCAGCTTGGGGCGAAAGAGGACAGGGATCATCGAAAGCTCCTACGAGCAGTACTTC.

The rearrangement joins TRBV18 to TRBJ2-1; 9 nucleotides align to TRBD2. The trim removed 3 bases at V and 7 bases at J, leaving 4 bases unmatched. This CDR3 region has 14 residues. The germline gives CDR1 KGHSH, CDR2 LQKENI. In DNA, the CDR3 is TGTGCCAGCTCACCGGCGGGAGGGGTAAATGAGCAGTTCTTC. Translation gives CASSPAGGVNEQFF.

The chain is built from TRBV6-5 and TRBJ1-1, with D tentatively TRBD1 (5 bases). V was trimmed by 8 bases and J by 4 bases, leaving 17 bases between them. The length of the CDR3 is 14 residues. Looked up from germline, CDR1 is MNHEY and CDR2 is SVGAGI. The CDR3 DNA reads as TGTGCCAGCGCACCACAGGACAAAGTCACTGAAGCTTTCTTT. This encodes CASAPQDKVTEAFF.

The rearrangement links TRBV10-2 to TRBJ2-1, with 10 nucleotides matching TRBD2. After removal of 2 bases from V and 2 bases from J, the junction contained 12 bases not matched to a gene. Per germline, CDR1 WSHSY and CDR2 SAAADI. The CDR3 covers 19 residues. CDR3 in DNA: TGCGCCAGCAGTGAGCCTCCACCCCTAGCGGGAGAGGCCTACAATGAGCAGTTCTTC. It encodes CASSEPPPLAGEAYNEQFF.

The J gene is TRBJ1-1, the V gene TRBV4-1; 7 bases agree with TRBD1. CDR1 and CDR2 from the germline V gene are MGHRA and YSYEKL. The ends lost 1 base at V and 6 bases at J; junction bases unmatched: 11. This CDR3 has 16 residues. CDR3 residues: CASSQGGDRVMAEAFF. As DNA, the CDR3 is TGCGCCAGCAGCCAAGGAGGAGACAGGGTGATGGCTGAAGCTTTCTTT.

V usage is TRBV6-2 or TRBV6-3 and J usage is TRBJ1-5; 10 nucleotides line up with TRBD1. CDR3 length: 16 residues. J gave up 3 bases and V 2 bases, and 4 bases lay outside the gene matches. Looked up from germline, CDR1 is MNHEY and CDR2 is SVGEGT. In nucleotides, the CDR3 is TGTGCCAGCAGTTACCCGACAGGGGGCCTCAATCAGCCCCAGCATTTT. This gives the protein CASSYPTGGLNQPQHF.

This rearrangement joins TRBV5-1 to TRBJ2-7; no reliable D call. The CDR3 has 15 amino acids. V was clipped by 0 bases and J by 0 bases, with 10 bases between them. Looked up from germline, CDR1 is SGHRS and CDR2 is YFSETQ. The CDR3 loop is CASSLDPGRSYEQYF. The CDR3 DNA is TGCGCCAGCAGCTTGGATCCAGGTCGCTCCTACGAGCAGTACTTC.